This T cell receptor beta chain derives from a study of T cell responses to AZD1222 COVID-19 vaccine. V was shortened by 6 bases and J by 9 bases, with 18 bases between the two germline ends. The CDR3 is 15 amino acids. CDR1 and CDR2 from the germline V gene are MNHEY and SVGAGI. Libraries were prepared by immunoSEQ multiplex PCR; TCRdb keeps only in-frame clonotypes and omits some of them. The profile shows some 74,000 clones, around 81% of them singletons. The input for sequencing was peripheral blood, taken on day 0 of AZD1222 vaccination. This receptor was taken from an adult in good health. The chain employs TRBV6-5 and TRBJ1-6, with D possibly being TRBD1 (6 bases). The CDR3 bases are TGTGCCAGCAGCCCAAATCAAGTAGGGGGTTCACCCCTCCACTTT. Residues: CASSPNQVGGSPLHF.